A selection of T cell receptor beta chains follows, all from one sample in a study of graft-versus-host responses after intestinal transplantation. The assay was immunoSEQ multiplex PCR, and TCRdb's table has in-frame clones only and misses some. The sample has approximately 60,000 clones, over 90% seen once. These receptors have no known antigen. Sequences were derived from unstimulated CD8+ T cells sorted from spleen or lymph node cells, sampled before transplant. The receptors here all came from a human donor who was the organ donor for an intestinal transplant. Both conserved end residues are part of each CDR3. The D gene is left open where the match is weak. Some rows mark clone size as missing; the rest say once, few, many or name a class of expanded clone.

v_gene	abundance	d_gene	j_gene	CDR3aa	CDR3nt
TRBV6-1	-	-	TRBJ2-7	CASIPRGAYEQYF	TGTGCCAGCATCCCCAGGGGAGCCTACGAGCAGTACTTC
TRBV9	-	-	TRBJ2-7	CASSVGAKTYEQYF	TGTGCCAGCAGCGTAGGCGCAAAAACCTACGAGCAGTACTTC
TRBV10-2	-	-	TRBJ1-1	CASSEPSVDRTNTEAFF	TGCGCCAGCAGTGAGCCCTCCGTAGACAGGACGAACACTGAAGCTTTCTTT
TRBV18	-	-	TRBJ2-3	CASSPPASDTQYF	TGTGCCAGCTCACCACCAGCCTCCGATACGCAGTATTTT
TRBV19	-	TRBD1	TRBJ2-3	CASSPRQGAPADTQYF	TGTGCCAGTAGTCCGCGGCAGGGGGCTCCAGCAGATACGCAGTATTTT
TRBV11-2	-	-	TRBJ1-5	CASSNSNQPQHF	TGTGCCAGCTCAAATAGCAATCAGCCCCAGCATTTT
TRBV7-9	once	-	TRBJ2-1	CASSSPGNSYNEQFF	TGTGCCAGCAGCTCGCCTGGCAACTCCTACAATGAGCAGTTCTTC
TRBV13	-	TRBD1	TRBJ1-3	CASNKPGQGAAASGNTIYF	TGTGCCAGCAATAAACCGGGACAGGGGGCAGCGGCCTCTGGAAACACCATATATTTT
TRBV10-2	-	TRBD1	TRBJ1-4	CASSDVGTGSSPSEKLFF	TGCGCCAGCAGTGATGTCGGGACAGGGTCCTCGCCGAGTGAAAAACTGTTTTTT
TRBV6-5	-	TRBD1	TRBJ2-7	CASRSDRVDEQYF	TGTGCCAGCAGATCGGACAGGGTGGACGAGCAGTACTTC
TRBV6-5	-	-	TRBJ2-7	CASSYGQGRGGHEQYF	TGTGCCAGCAGTTACGGGCAAGGACGTGGGGGCCACGAGCAGTACTTC
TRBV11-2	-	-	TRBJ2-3	CASSFPLTGSTQYF	TGTGCCAGCAGCTTCCCGCTAACCGGGTCCACGCAGTATTTT
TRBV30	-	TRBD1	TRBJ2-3	CAWDRSGGAADTQYF	TGTGCCTGGGATAGGTCAGGGGGCGCGGCAGATACGCAGTATTTT
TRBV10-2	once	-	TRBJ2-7	CASSEAGPYEQYF	TGCGCCAGCAGTGAAGCAGGGCCATACGAGCAGTACTTC
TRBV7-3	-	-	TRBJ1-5	CASSLANQPQHF	TGTGCCAGCAGCTTAGCGAATCAGCCCCAGCATTTT